This T cell receptor beta chain was sequenced in a study of siplizumab effects on memory and regulatory T cells. In the case of this clone: Its antigen remains unknown.

In germline, CDR1 is SNHLY, CDR2 FYNNEI. The CDR3 totals 20 residues. Losses at the gene ends were 5 bases for V and 4 bases for J; bases not matched to a gene: 18. Only in-frame clones appear in the TCRdb table, and some are missing; sequencing was by immunoSEQ multiplex PCR. The profile shows nearly 85,000 clones, 95% of them singletons. Study-level points and caveats: Sequences that were alloreactive and traceable to unstimulated CD4+ memory cells were significantly reduced by siplizumab. Confirmatory evidence of suppressive function in proliferating siplizumab-culture Tregs was not obtained. The authors mapped only a minor fraction of alloreactive clones to unstimulated subsets. The alloresponse seemed to draw substantially on naive T cells, which appeared more diverse than memory cells.

This clonotype originated in a human donor in good health. Sequences were obtained from CD8+ T cells sorted from blood. This rearrangement joins TRBV2 to TRBJ2-5; 14 bases align to TRBD2. The CDR3 protein is CASSLRQTGTSGRVGETQYF. CDR3 nucleotide sequence: TGTGCCAGCAGTCTCCGACAGACTGGGACTAGCGGGAGAGTGGGAGAGACCCAGTACTTC.